The sequence of this TCR beta chain was determined in a study of blood T cell repertoires in COVID-19 (dated by TCRdb to the early 2020s). Background for the entire study: Samples covering the acute and convalescent phases of COVID-19 were provided by collaborators in the United States, Italy and Spain. Where available, HLA class I and class II types were taken from metadata supplied by the sample provider and were not determined by assay-based typing. The prospective study material was composed of cDNA or gDNA derived from T cells, B-cell-depleted T cells, or PBMCs. A de-identified subject ID, COVID-19 status, age in years and sex were almost always included in the sample metadata. Deeply sampled blood TCRbeta repertoires from subjects exposed to, actively infected with, or recovered from COVID-19 were included in the dataset. A freely available public database, intended as a resource for researchers studying the immune response to SARS-CoV-2, is where the repertoires were released. The samples were drawn from the first 160 participants of the ongoing ImmuneRACE study and from 1,254 subjects provided by 6 global collaborators.

TCRbeta CDR3 regions were amplified from genomic DNA using the immunoSEQ Assay, a bias-controlled multiplex PCR. The source study handled its data this way. Nucleated cell counts per sample were estimated from amplification of reference gene primers within the assay. To quantify the absolute abundance of each unique TCRbeta CDR3 rearrangement, sequence reads were collapsed and filtered. Productive Simpson clonality was computed per sample as the square root of Simpson's diversity index over productive rearrangements. TCRdb stores this immuneACCESS table with in-frame sequences only. Part of the clones is absent; in the studies checked, under half of the shortfall reflects unresolved V genes, and no reason is known for the rest. The DNA gave D and trimming, while V, J and clone size come from that table. The sample has 60,000 to 90,000 clones on record, around 67% of them singletons. Roughly a fifth of the sample goes to the ten largest clones.

The collaborating institutions used their own protocols to collect whole blood in K2EDTA tubes. For TCRbeta analysis, collaborator samples were shipped as frozen whole blood, as isolated PBMCs, or as DNA extracted from either sample type. The paper's findings and limits, for the study overall: The amount of clinical and demographic metadata varied by source and participant and was provided uncurated.

At the junction V is shortened by 3 bases and J by 2 bases; bases outside the gene matches: 11. CDR1 and CDR2 were assigned from the germline V gene (reference sequence) as LNHDA and SQIVND. Inclusive of the bounding cysteine and phenylalanine, the CDR3 is 18 residues long. Only CDR3 DNA remains: 54 bases, in frame from the first base. Remarks on this clone: Its target antigen remains unknown. No clone much larger than this one lies a single base away; base qualities are absent.

The V and J genes are TRBV19 and TRBJ2-2, with 8 bases matching TRBD2. This clonotype was sampled from a man aged 60-69 years with acute or convalescent COVID-19. The sequenced sample was peripheral blood. The DNA reads TGTGCCAGTAGTATTCCTCTGAGCGGGGGCCTCAACACCGGGGAGCTGTTTTTT. The resulting protein is CASSIPLSGGLNTGELFF.